The following is a T cell receptor (beta chain) sequence with its context. The target antigen is unknown. Here immunoSEQ multiplex PCR was the method, and the copy in TCRdb shows in-frame clones only, minus some. The data hold 100,000 or so clones, with 90% observed a single time. CDR1 and CDR2 from the germline V gene are GTSNPN and SVGIG (reference sequence). The CDR3 runs 13 residues. V lost 3 bases to trimming and J lost 9 bases; unmatched junction nucleotides: 9. The sample originates from a study of PD-1 blockade in classical Hodgkin lymphoma. Study outcomes and limitations: Baseline TCR diversity was reportedly lower in newly diagnosed patients than healthy donors. Complete responders possessed baseline diversity comparable to newly diagnosed patients.

As to time point: cycle 4 day 1 (C4D1), after 6 weeks of nivolumab. All the patients suffered relapse after autologous stem cell transplantation, and brentuximab vedotin exposure differed. This TCR derives from a human donor with classical Hodgkin lymphoma. The chain is built from TRBV30 and TRBJ2-7, with 9 nucleotides matching TRBD1. The sample in question was peripheral blood mononuclear cells (PBMCs), obtained before the fourth cycle of nivolumab. CDR3 sequence reads: CAWSPDRGSGQYF. CDR3 DNA: TGTGCCTGGAGCCCGGACAGGGGATCGGGGCAGTACTTC.